Listed here are 27 T cell receptor beta chains from one sample, sequenced in a study of cytomegalovirus exposure and HLA in healthy donors. The PCR employed 60 Vbeta primers together with 13 Jbeta primers. Data came from immunoSEQ multiplex PCR; TCRdb stores just in-frame clones and leaves some out. Of tens of thousands of clones in the sample, around 80% were seen once. Input material: PBMCs. The source of these receptors is a woman in her 30s in good health and CMV-seronegative.

The rearrangement links TRBV19 to TRBJ1-6; 8 bases agree with TRBD1. The CDR3 loop spans 15 amino acids. V shed 1 base, J shed 8 bases, and the junction held 4 bases outside the gene matches. Germline V gene sequence: CDR1 LNHDA, CDR2 SQIVND (reference sequence). The CDR3 loop is CASSIGQGAYSPLHF. CDR3 bases: TGTGCCAGTAGTATAGGGCAGGGGGCTTATTCACCCCTCCACTTT.

The chain couples TRBV25-1 to TRBJ1-6, with D possibly TRBD1 on 5 matching bases. CDR1 and CDR2 from the germline V gene are MGHDK and SYGVNS. The CDR3 totals 14 residues. V was trimmed by 1 base and J by 7 bases, leaving 8 bases between them. This CDR3 is CASSESGHNSPLHF. The CDR3 DNA reads TGTGCCAGCAGTGAATCAGGGCACAATTCACCCCTCCACTTT.

This rearrangement joins TRBV28 to TRBJ1-1; D uncertain. Looked up from germline, CDR1 is MDHEN and CDR2 is SYDVKM. The CDR3 is made up of 15 amino acids. V lost 7 bases and J lost 0, with 15 bases in between. Here the CDR3 reads CASTLGRGLNTEAFF. Written as DNA, the CDR3 is TGTGCCAGCACCCTAGGGAGAGGGTTGAACACTGAAGCTTTCTTT.

This rearrangement joins TRBV5-6 to TRBJ1-2, with 10 bases lining up with TRBD1. The CDR3 length is 17 residues. The germline V gene has CDR1 SGHDT and CDR2 YYEEEE. V gave up 4 bases and J gave up 3 bases; unmatched junction bases: 12. This chain's CDR3 is CASSQILAGQGYYGYTF. CDR3 nucleotide sequence: TGTGCCAGCAGCCAAATCCTGGCGGGACAGGGGTACTATGGCTACACCTTC.

The J gene is TRBJ1-1, the V gene TRBV30, with D maybe TRBD1 (6 bases). Germline V CDR1 and CDR2: GTSNPN, SVGIG (reference sequence). There are 13 residues in the CDR3. Trimming removed 2 bases at V and 4 bases at J, with 11 bases between. CDR3 sequence: CAWSQGLGTEAFF. CDR3 DNA sequence: TGTGCCTGGAGTCAGGGGTTAGGCACTGAAGCTTTCTTT.

This clone was picked up one time. The genes are TRBV7-2 and TRBJ1-4; perhaps TRBD1 as D (6 bases). This CDR3 comprises 14 residues. Germline V CDR1 and CDR2: SGHTA, FQGNSA. Deletions cut 1 base from V and 6 bases from J, with 9 bases between. The CDR3 protein is CASSLEQGDEKLFF. In nucleotides, the CDR3 is TGTGCCAGCAGCTTAGAACAGGGCGATGAAAAACTGTTTTTT.

As for this clone: The identical CDR3 is also encoded by other nucleotide sequences in the sample. The V and J genes are TRBV11-2 and TRBJ1-2; possibly TRBD1 for D (6 bases). In germline, CDR1 is SGHAT, CDR2 FQNNGV. The CDR3 contains 13 residues. Trimming shortened V by 5 bases and J by 2 bases, and 9 bases separated the two germline ends. The CDR3 region is CASSLGQNYGYTF. CDR3 bases: TGTGCCAGCAGCCTCGGACAGAACTATGGCTACACCTTC.

This chain links TRBV19 with TRBJ2-1, with 9 nucleotides matching TRBD1. CDR1 and CDR2 (germline): LNHDA, SQIVND (reference sequence). V was pared by 2 bases and J by 8 bases, with 7 bases of the junction left unmatched. The CDR3 length is 15 residues. CDR3 DNA: TGTGCCAGTAGTATACCGGGACAGGGTGGCGATGAGCAGTTCTTC. This translates into CASSIPGQGGDEQFF.

The CDR3 reads CASSLTRQARGETQYF. The CDR3 region has the DNA TGTGCCAGCAGCTTAACCCGACAGGCGCGAGGAGAGACCCAGTACTTC. This sequence joins TRBV7-2 and TRBJ2-5, with D possibly matching TRBD1 (6 bases). The CDR3 has 16 amino acids. V dropped 2 bases and J dropped 4 bases, with 17 bases sitting between them. Germline V gene lookup returns CDR1 SGHTA and CDR2 FQGNSA.

The CDR3 region is CASSSEKGGTTEAFF. CDR3 sequence (DNA): TGTGCCAGCAGCTCAGAGAAGGGCGGGACGACTGAAGCTTTCTTT. V and J are TRBV9 and TRBJ1-1; D perhaps matches TRBD1 (5 bases). Per germline, CDR1 SGDLS and CDR2 YYNGEE. The CDR3 runs 15 residues. The V end was cut by 4 bases, the J end by 5 bases, with 18 bases between.

This chain joins TRBV9 and TRBJ2-2, with D hard to call. The germline V and J ends were trimmed by 0 bases and 0 bases, with 12 bases remaining between them. The CDR3 is made up of 17 amino acids. In germline, CDR1 is SGDLS, CDR2 YYNGEE. Written as DNA, the CDR3 is TGTGCCAGCAGCGTAGAACGGGTTTACGCGAACACCGGGGAGCTGTTTTTT. Residues: CASSVERVYANTGELFF.

This clone was observed a handful of times. The rearrangement links TRBV29-1 to TRBJ2-5; 8 bases map to TRBD1. The CDR3 runs 14 residues. The V gene's germline CDR1 is SQVTM and CDR2 ANQGSEA. The ends lost 1 base at V and 5 bases at J; junction bases unmatched: 6. The CDR3 nucleotides are TGCAGCGTTGAAGGGAACAGGGGGTGGGAGACCCAGTACTTC. This translates into CSVEGNRGWETQYF.

The V gene is TRBV30, the J gene TRBJ1-3; D remains unclear. Trimming removed 4 bases at V and 4 bases at J, with 5 bases between. This CDR3 is built from 11 residues. Germline V lookup: CDR1 GTSNPN, CDR2 SVGIG (reference sequence). As DNA, the CDR3 is TGTGCCTGGATTATCGGAAACACCATATATTTT. As protein: CAWIIGNTIYF.

The chain combines TRBV5-1 with TRBJ2-1; D might be TRBD1 (6 bases). Looked up from germline, CDR1 is SGHRS and CDR2 is YFSETQ. This CDR3 spans 15 amino acids. Trimming shortened V by 1 base and J by 7 bases, and 15 bases separated the two germline ends. CDR3 sequence reads: CASSLRAGDGNEQFF. CDR3 in DNA: TGCGCCAGCAGCTTGAGGGCAGGGGATGGGAATGAGCAGTTCTTC.

CDR3 loop: CASSENTNTEAFF. For the CDR3, the DNA is TGTGCCAGCAGTGAAAACACCAACACTGAAGCTTTCTTT. This rearrangement joins TRBV6-1 to TRBJ1-1; D gene ambiguous. The CDR3 covers 13 residues. The germline V and J ends were trimmed by 2 bases and 2 bases, with 6 bases remaining between them. Germline V CDR1 and CDR2: MNHNS, SASEGT.

This sequence joins TRBV5-1 and TRBJ2-7, with TRBD1 identical over 7 bases. Germline CDR1 is SGHRS and CDR2 is YFSETQ. This CDR3 region has 15 residues. After removal of 0 bases from V and 4 bases from J, the junction contained 7 bases not matched to a gene. The CDR3 sequence is CASSLGTGFRYEQYF. The CDR3 DNA sequence: TGCGCCAGCAGCTTGGGGACAGGTTTCAGGTACGAGCAGTACTTC. The complete variable domain, with remaining parts taken from reference TRBV5-1 and TRBJ2-7, reads KAGVTQTPRYLIKTRGQQVTLSCSPISGHRSVSWYQQTPGQGLQFLFEYFSETQRNKGNFPGRFSGRQFSNSRSEMNVSTLELGDSALYLCASSLGTGFRYEQYFGPGTRLTVT.

This rearrangement joins TRBV29-1 to TRBJ2-3; TRBD1 matches at 7 bases. Trimming took 7 bases from V and 1 from J; bases not matched to a gene: 5. This CDR3 is built from 13 residues. Germline CDR1 and CDR2: SQVTM and ANQGSEA. CDR3 amino acids: CSADTGGTDTQYF. DNA for the CDR3: TGCAGCGCCGACACAGGGGGCACAGATACGCAGTATTTT.

The chain links TRBV5-1 to TRBJ2-2; TRBD2 is a possible D gene (5 bases). In germline, CDR1 is SGHRS, CDR2 YFSETQ. V lost 3 bases to trimming and J lost 3 bases, with 9 bases between them. The CDR3 totals 14 residues. The CDR3 region is CASSSGADTGELFF. The CDR3 DNA is TGCGCCAGCAGCTCCGGAGCGGACACCGGGGAGCTGTTTTTT.

CDR3 sequence (DNA): TGTGCCAGCAGTTACTCGGGGAGGGCTGAAGCTTTCTTT. As protein: CASSYSGRAEAFF. V gene TRBV6-5 combines with J gene TRBJ1-1; D gene uncertain. Germline CDR1 and CDR2: MNHEY and SVGAGI. V was clipped by 0 bases and J by 6 bases, with 8 bases between them. This CDR3 contains 13 residues.

The gene calls are TRBV29-1 and TRBJ1-1; D ambiguous. The CDR3 runs to 13 residues. CDR1 and CDR2 from the germline V gene are SQVTM and ANQGSEA. Trimming cost V 0 bases and J 11 bases, with 16 bases left between them. CDR3 region: CSVEEEVAGRAFF. CDR3 bases: TGCAGCGTTGAAGAAGAGGTGGCGGGGAGGGCTTTCTTT.

This sequence joins TRBV11-1 and TRBJ2-1, with D tentatively TRBD1 (6 bases). The V and J ends lost 4 bases and 12 bases respectively, with 25 bases between them. Germline lookup yields CDR1 SGHAT and CDR2 FQDESV (reference sequence). The CDR3 covers 16 residues. This chain's CDR3 is CASSSPGQMKIMGQFF. CDR3 bases: TGTGCCAGCAGCTCCCCGGGACAAATGAAGATCATGGGGCAGTTCTTC.

This chain connects TRBV11-2 to TRBJ1-1; 9 nucleotides align to TRBD1. V shed 5 bases and J 4 bases; nucleotides not matched to a gene: 2. The CDR3 spans 13 residues. The germline gives CDR1 SGHAT, CDR2 FQNNGV. In DNA, the CDR3 is TGTGCCAGCAGCCGGGACAGGGCCACTGAAGCTTTCTTT. It encodes CASSRDRATEAFF.

V usage is TRBV30 and J usage is TRBJ1-2, with 7 bases fitting TRBD1. The trim removed 3 bases at V and 4 bases at J, leaving 2 bases unmatched. Germline V lookup: CDR1 GTSNPN, CDR2 SVGIG (reference sequence). This CDR3 has 12 amino acids. The CDR3 bases are TGTGCCTGGAGCGACAGGGCCTATGGCTACACCTTC. Translation gives CAWSDRAYGYTF.

This clone appeared a few times. The chain joins TRBV7-2 to TRBJ1-2, with 8 bases matching TRBD1. Germline assignment: CDR1 SGHTA and CDR2 FQGNSA. CDR3 length: 15 residues. V lost 3 bases and J lost 2; bases outside the gene matches: 5. The CDR3, as DNA: TGTGCCAGCAGCTTGACAGGGGATGGGAACTATGGCTACACCTTC. It yields the protein CASSLTGDGNYGYTF. Variable domain in full (rest from reference TRBV7-2 and TRBJ1-2): GAGVSQSPSNKVTEKGKDVELRCDPISGHTALYWYRQSLGQGLEFLIYFQGNSAPDKSGLPSDRFSAERTGGSVSTLTIQRTQQEDSAVYLCASSLTGDGNYGYTFGSGTRLTVV.

The V and J genes are TRBV7-9 and TRBJ1-1, with a weak D call TRBD1 (5 bases). V lost 5 bases to trimming and J lost 5 bases, with 15 bases between them. Germline V CDR1 and CDR2: SEHNR, FQNEAQ (reference sequence). The CDR3 is made up of 14 amino acids. CDR3 residues: CASSPEGAETEAFF. The CDR3 bases are TGTGCCAGCAGCCCCGAAGGGGCAGAGACTGAAGCTTTCTTT.

The V gene is TRBV29-1, the J gene TRBJ1-2; 11 nucleotides match TRBD1. With V trimmed by 6 bases and J by 3 bases, 3 bases remained unmatched. The germline CDR1 and CDR2 sequences are SQVTM and ANQGSEA. The CDR3 covers 13 residues. In DNA, the CDR3 is TGCAGCGTGAGGACAGGGGGCGACTATGGCTACACCTTC. Protein: CSVRTGGDYGYTF.

The chain uses TRBV30 and TRBJ1-1; no clear D. Germline loops: CDR1 GTSNPN, CDR2 SVGIG (reference sequence). The CDR3 loop spans 16 amino acids. Trimming took off 2 bases at V and 6 bases at J, with 22 bases between the two ends. CDR3 sequence (DNA): TGTGCCTGGAGTTTTGAGGGAAAAGGTGGAAACGCTGAAGCTTTCTTT. Its translation: CAWSFEGKGGNAEAFF.